This record covers a single T cell receptor (beta chain). Sequenced by immunoSEQ multiplex PCR; TCRdb stores in-frame clones only, minus some. The sample yields about 300,000 clones, 70% to 90% seen once. The data were taken from a study of blood T cell repertoires in COVID-19. As for the study in general: Sample material is recorded as cDNA or gDNA derived from T cells, B-cell-depleted T cells, or PBMCs.

The study recruited people aged 18 to 89 years across approximately 25 US areas. This CDR3 has 20 residues. The sequence was collected from a woman aged 30 to 39 who had recovered from COVID-19. The V and J genes are TRBV21-1 and TRBJ2-3; TRBD2 is the table's D call and was not checked against the DNA. TRBV21-1 is a recognized pseudogene. The sequenced sample was PBMCs or T cells enriched from blood (not recorded which). CDR3 sequence reads: CASSKGGLAGPHRDADTQYF. The CDR3 bases are TGTGCCAGCAGCAAAGGGGGACTAGCGGGGCCCCACCGGGACGCAGATACGCAGTATTTT.